The rows below give T cell receptor beta chains drawn from one sample of a study of T cell repertoires in cytomegalovirus infection. TCRdb fed the reads into MiXCR, producing one record per CDR3 protein. In the table there are 150,000 to 200,000 distinct CDR3 sequences, approximately 30% of which are singletons. The material sequenced was PBMCs. These receptors all stem from a human donor in good health (CMV status not recorded). Some clones in this sample may be carry-over from other donors' samples. Both conserved end residues are part of each CDR3. The D gene is left open where the match is weak. Rows may omit the clone size; those that give it use once, few, many or a size class.

few TRBJ2-1 - TRBV6-5 CASKSHLFNEQFF TGTGCCAGCAAGTCTCACCTTTTCAATGAGCAGTTCTTC
- TRBJ2-1 TRBD1 TRBV7-6 CASSLVNRGNEQFF TGTGCCAGCAGCTTAGTAAACAGGGGGAATGAGCAGTTCTTC
few TRBJ1-5 - TRBV29-1 CSAGELVNQPQHF TGCAGCGCCGGTGAACTGGTCAATCAGCCCCAGCATTTT
- TRBJ1-4 - TRBV12-3/TRBV12-4 CASSRDGTRKLFF TGTGCCAGCAGCCGAGATGGGACCCGAAAACTGTTTTTT
- TRBJ1-4 TRBD1 TRBV5-1 CASSAGTGKEKLFF TGCGCCAGCAGCGCCGGGACAGGGAAGGAAAAACTGTTTTTT
few TRBJ1-1 - TRBV20-1 CSAGTGTDTEAFF TGCAGTGCCGGAACAGGGACGGACACTGAAGCTTTCTTT
- TRBJ1-5 - TRBV19 CASSNRDGNQPQHF TGTGCCAGTAGTAACAGGGACGGCAATCAGCCCCAGCATTTT
- TRBJ2-7 - TRBV29-1 CSVEGIYEQYF TGCAGCGTTGAAGGGATCTACGAGCAGTACTTC
few TRBJ1-3 - TRBV7-9 CASSADGISGNTIYF TGTGCCAGCAGCGCGGACGGAATCTCTGGAAACACCATATATTTT
- TRBJ1-1 - TRBV5-4 CASSLAGKNTEAFF TGTGCCAGCAGCTTGGCGGGGAAGAACACTGAAGCTTTCTTT
- TRBJ1-1 TRBD1 TRBV6-2/TRBV6-3 CASEGTASTEAFF TGTGCCAGTGAGGGGACAGCTTCCACTGAAGCTTTCTTT
- TRBJ2-3 - TRBV6-5 CASSAEDTQYF TGTGCCAGCAGTGCCGAGGATACGCAGTATTTT
- TRBJ1-5 TRBD1 TRBV20-1 CSAMTGGAQPQHF TGCAGTGCTATGACAGGGGGCGCCCAGCCCCAGCATTTT
few TRBJ1-1 - TRBV12-3/TRBV12-4 CASSFRGLTEAFF TGTGCCAGCAGTTTTCGGGGGCTGACTGAAGCTTTCTTT
- TRBJ2-1 TRBD2 TRBV10-3 CAISESLAGEEEQFF TGTGCCATCAGTGAGTCCTTAGCGGGGGAAGAAGAGCAGTTCTTC
many TRBJ1-2 - TRBV7-9 CASSPGRINYGYTF TGTGCCAGCAGCCCCGGCAGGATAAACTATGGCTACACCTTC